These 22 T cell receptor beta chains were sequenced from one sample in a study of blood T cell repertoires in COVID-19. Generated by immunoSEQ multiplex PCR, the TCRdb table keeps only in-frame clones and is missing some. This sample has 250,000 to 350,000 clones, with around four fifths found just once. Sequencing was carried out using peripheral blood. Receptors originate from a woman in her fifties or sixties with acute or convalescent COVID-19.

This chain joins TRBV10-1 and TRBJ1-1, with 8 bases identical to TRBD1. CDR3 length: 13 amino acids. V shed 8 bases and J 5 bases; nucleotides not matched to a gene: 7. Germline lookup yields CDR1 WNHNN and CDR2 SYGVQD (reference sequence). The CDR3 loop reads CASVGQAETEAFF. The CDR3 coding sequence is TGCGCCAGCGTGGGACAGGCGGAAACTGAAGCTTTCTTT.

The chain uses TRBV6-4 and TRBJ2-3; TRBD2 agrees at 9 bases. Germline trimming cut 2 bases from V and 0 bases from J; bases unmatched to any gene: 3. This CDR3 comprises 16 residues. Per the germline V gene, CDR1 is MRHNA and CDR2 is SNTAGT. The CDR3 DNA follows: TGTGCCAGCAGTGACGTCGCGGGAGGGAGCACAGATACGCAGTATTTT. Its protein product is CASSDVAGGSTDTQYF.

This rearrangement joins TRBV11-2 to TRBJ1-3; 7 positions match TRBD1. This CDR3 has 18 amino acids. V lost 5 bases, J lost 2 bases, and 15 bases stayed unmatched. Germline CDR1 and CDR2: SGHAT and FQNNGV. CDR3 amino acids: CASSKGPTGEATGNTIYF. The CDR3 nucleotides are TGTGCCAGCAGCAAAGGCCCCACAGGGGAGGCTACTGGAAACACCATATATTTT.

This clone was seen a handful of times. This chain uses TRBV9 with TRBJ2-2; 8 nucleotides match TRBD1. Germline assignment: CDR1 SGDLS and CDR2 YYNGEE. The trim removed 4 bases at V and 5 bases at J, leaving 16 bases unmatched. CDR3 length equals 18 residues. In DNA form, the CDR3 reads TGTGCCAGCAGCCCCTCCGCGGGGACAGGATACGGAACCGGGGAGCTGTTTTTT. Translating gives CASSPSAGTGYGTGELFF. The full variable domain, its missing parts supplied by reference TRBV9 and TRBJ2-2, is DSGVTQTPKHLITATGQRVTLRCSPRSGDLSVYWYQQSLDQGLQFLIQYYNGEERAKGNILERFSAQQFPDLHSELNLSSLELGDSALYFCASSPSAGTGYGTGELFFGEGSRLTVL.

V usage is TRBV5-1 and J usage is TRBJ1-4; possible D gene TRBD1, 5 bases. The CDR3 length is 16 residues. Germline V gene data show CDR1 as SGHRS and CDR2 as YFSETQ. Trimming removed 4 bases at V and 5 bases at J, with 18 bases between. CDR3 nucleotide sequence: TGCGCCAGCAGCCCCCTATCCGGGGGAAACAATGAAAAACTGTTTTTT. Protein: CASSPLSGGNNEKLFF. The variable domain in full, completed from reference TRBV5-1 and TRBJ1-4, reads KAGVTQTPRYLIKTRGQQVTLSCSPISGHRSVSWYQQTPGQGLQFLFEYFSETQRNKGNFPGRFSGRQFSNSRSEMNVSTLELGDSALYLCASSPLSGGNNEKLFFGSGTQLSVL.

The chain is built from TRBV5-1 and TRBJ1-4; perhaps TRBD1 as D (5 bases). The CDR3 has 14 amino acids. Germline V CDR1 and CDR2: SGHRS, YFSETQ. The ends were cut back, 6 bases at V and 6 bases at J, with 15 bases in the middle. CDR3 loop: CASKVETVDEKLFF. CDR3 coding DNA: TGCGCCAGCAAAGTAGAGACAGTCGATGAAAAACTGTTTTTT.

The chain recombines TRBV2 with TRBJ1-1, with D possibly TRBD1 on 6 matching bases. The CDR3 runs to 13 residues. V gave up 7 bases and J gave up 1 base, with 10 bases separating them. Germline V gene data show CDR1 as SNHLY and CDR2 as FYNNEI. The CDR3 DNA reads as TGTGCCAGCAACCCGGACAGGAACACTGAAGCTTTCTTT. Protein: CASNPDRNTEAFF.

The genes are TRBV9 and TRBJ2-1; TRBD2 matches 8 bases. The trim removed 0 bases at V and 3 bases at J, leaving 5 bases unmatched. In germline, CDR1 is SGDLS, CDR2 YYNGEE. The CDR3 spans 16 residues. CDR3: CASSVEVTSDYNEQFF. The CDR3 region has the DNA TGTGCCAGCAGCGTAGAGGTGACTAGCGACTACAATGAGCAGTTCTTC.

This clone was seen a single time. This chain joins TRBV18 and TRBJ2-7; 8 nucleotides match TRBD1. CDR1 is KGHSH, CDR2 LQKENI, per germline. This CDR3 contains 15 residues. The V gene end was trimmed by 2 bases and the J gene end by 6 bases; junction bases not matched to a gene: 9. In DNA, the CDR3 is TGTGCCAGCTCACCAGAAGCCCAGGGGGCAGGCGAGCAGTACTTC. It yields the protein CASSPEAQGAGEQYF. The full variable domain, with the rest looked up from reference TRBV18 and TRBJ2-7, is NAGVMQNPRHLVRRRGQEARLRCSPMKGHSHVYWYRQLPEEGLKFMVYLQKENIIDESGMPKERFSAEFPKEGPSILRIQQVVRGDSAAYFCASSPEAQGAGEQYFGPGTRLTVT.

The chain combines TRBV10-3 with TRBJ1-1; the D is unclear. CDR1 and CDR2 (germline): ENHRY, SYGVKD. The V gene lost 6 bases and the J gene lost 5 bases, with 10 bases spanning the gap. There are 12 residues in the CDR3. The CDR3 DNA follows: TGTGCCATCAGCATGAGGGAAACTGAAGCTTTCTTT. Its translation is CAISMRETEAFF.

The chain links TRBV12-5 to TRBJ2-1, with 11 bases fitting TRBD2. The CDR3 length is 16 residues. Germline loops: CDR1 LGHNT, CDR2 FRNRAP. The J segment lost 10 bases and the V segment lost 2 bases, leaving 10 bases of the junction unmatched. CDR3 nucleotide sequence: TGTGCTAGTGGTTTGCCATTAGGGGTAGCGGGGGGGGAGCAGTTCTTC. Encoded protein: CASGLPLGVAGGEQFF.

The chain has TRBV15 and TRBJ1-4, with a weak D call TRBD1 (5 bases). The V gene's germline CDR1 is LNHNV and CDR2 YYDKDF (reference sequence). V dropped 0 bases and J dropped 8 bases, with 16 bases sitting between them. This CDR3 is 16 amino acids long. CDR3 sequence reads: CATSRDMEGMGEKLFF. In nucleotides, the CDR3 is TGTGCCACCAGCAGAGATATGGAGGGGATGGGGGAAAAACTGTTTTTT.

The chain employs TRBV7-7 and TRBJ2-2; TRBD2 matches 7 bases. The junction had 6 bases not matched to a gene; V was cut back by 3 bases and J by 2 bases. CDR1 and CDR2 from the germline V gene are SSHAT and FNYEAQ (reference sequence). The CDR3 runs to 16 residues. CDR3 DNA: TGTGCCAGCAGCTTGGCACCTAGCGGAAACACCGGGGAGCTGTTTTTT. Protein product: CASSLAPSGNTGELFF.

The chain is built from TRBV6-5 and TRBJ2-5; a weak D match, TRBD2 (7 bases). The germline CDR1 and CDR2 sequences are MNHEY and SVGAGI. V lost 2 bases and J lost 2, with 15 bases in between. The CDR3 sequence is 16 residues long. In nucleotides, the CDR3 is TGTGCCAGCAGTTACGGTGGCGGGGGCCTACAAGAGACCCAGTACTTC. As protein: CASSYGGGGLQETQYF.

The chain couples TRBV4-2 to TRBJ1-1; D unresolved. The CDR3 consists of 13 residues. V was clipped by 0 bases and J by 6 bases, with 8 bases between them. The germline V gene has CDR1 LGHNA and CDR2 YNFKEQ. CDR3 residues: CASSQDRSAEAFF. The DNA for the CDR3 is TGTGCCAGCAGCCAAGATCGGTCCGCTGAAGCTTTCTTT.

This clone showed up just once. The chain employs TRBV20-1 and TRBJ2-1, with a tentative D call TRBD2 (6 bases). CDR3 size: 11 residues. V lost 2 bases to trimming and J lost 10 bases, with 9 bases between them. In germline, CDR1 is DFQATT, CDR2 SNEGSKA (reference sequence). The CDR3 DNA reads TGCAGTGCTAGACGCGGGGAGGAGCAGTTCTTC. It translates to CSARRGEEQFF.

This chain links TRBV6-5 with TRBJ2-7; TRBD2 might be the D (5 bases). Trimming removed 6 bases from V and 1 base from J, with 10 bases in between. Germline V gene lookup returns CDR1 MNHEY and CDR2 SVGAGI. The CDR3 extends over 13 amino acids. For the CDR3, the DNA is TGTGCCAGCAGAGCGACGGGGTCCTACGAGCAGTACGTC. Amino acid sequence: CASRATGSYEQYV.

The V call is TRBV10-3, the J call TRBJ1-2; D not resolved. There are 14 residues in the CDR3. V shed 2 bases and J shed 3 bases, with 10 bases lying between them. Germline V gene lookup returns CDR1 ENHRY and CDR2 SYGVKD. CDR3 in amino acids: CAISETDGDYGYTF. CDR3 DNA sequence: TGTGCCATCAGTGAGACGGACGGGGACTATGGCTACACCTTC.

This clone was seen once. This chain joins TRBV29-1 and TRBJ1-6; D call uncertain. The CDR3 is 10 residues long. CDR1 SQVTM and CDR2 ANQGSEA come from the germline V gene. The DNA of the CDR3 is TGCAGTAGTCATAATTCACCCCTCCACTTT. It encodes CSSHNSPLHF.

The V call is TRBV7-3, the J call TRBJ2-5; TRBD1 is a possible D gene (5 bases). The V gene lost 5 bases and the J gene lost 4 bases, with 17 bases spanning the gap. Germline V gene data show CDR1 as SGHTA and CDR2 as FQGTGA. The CDR3 loop spans 15 amino acids. CDR3 bases: TGTGCCAGCAGCAAAGATGGCAGGGCATTAGAGACCCAGTACTTC. Translating it yields CASSKDGRALETQYF.

This sequence joins TRBV18 and TRBJ2-1; 13 positions agree with TRBD2. Germline assignment: CDR1 KGHSH and CDR2 LQKENI. The CDR3 contains 15 residues. The trim removed 7 bases at V and 14 bases at J, leaving 14 bases unmatched. CDR3 protein: CASYPGTSGAEKKFF. CDR3 bases: TGTGCCAGCTACCCCGGGACTAGCGGGGCCGAGAAGAAGTTCTTC.

The V and J genes are TRBV23-1 and TRBJ2-7, with 7 nucleotides matching TRBD1. TRBV23-1 is flagged as an ORF with uncertain function. V trimming: 3 bases; J trimming: 2 bases; junction bases outside the gene matches: 4. The CDR3 covers 14 residues. CDR3 amino acids: CASSHGQAAYEQYF. The DNA of the CDR3 is TGCGCCAGCAGTCACGGACAGGCGGCCTACGAGCAGTACTTC.